The TCR beta chain under discussion was sequenced for a study of beta chain features in type 1 diabetes. Study summary: Cell yields, age and gender were similar between patients and healthy donors. General study findings and limits: TCRB CDR3 length was moderately but significantly reduced in all four CD4+ subsets of Type 1 diabetes patients. Any PCR bias toward short templates would affect both groups alike.

On this clone itself: Its antigen is as yet unknown.

V gave up 5 bases and J gave up 9 bases, with 17 bases separating them. Germline values: CDR1 GTSNPN, CDR2 SVGIG (reference sequence). There are 13 residues in the CDR3. Expressed TCRB transcripts got sequenced, as all isolated RNA was reverse transcribed. Method: immunoSEQ multiplex PCR; TCRdb's copy keeps in-frame clones and lacks some. The table records about 99,000 clones, approximately 30% of them present only once. Sequencing was performed on central memory CD4+ T cells from blood. This receptor was obtained from a young woman with type 1 diabetes. This chain joins TRBV30 and TRBJ2-4; D ambiguous. CDR3 sequence: CAWAPRIDGIQYF. The CDR3 bases are TGTGCCTGGGCCCCCCGAATAGATGGCATTCAGTACTTC.